What follows are 18 T cell receptor beta chains derived from one specimen sequenced in a study of T-cell memory formation after mild COVID-19. A single record per CDR3 protein comes from TCRdb applying MiXCR to the 5' RACE reads. The table has 350,000 or so distinct CDR3 sequences, 13% seen once; the top ten hold over 20%. The sequenced material came from PBMCs or a T cell subset sorted from them (not recorded which). These receptors came from a man between 18 and 29 years old who had mild COVID-19 (a few samples of this study predate the infection). Cell type and time point are not known.

This clonotype has at least ten counts. The DNA for the CDR3 is TGTGCCAGCAGCCGAGGGACTAGCGGACCCTACGAGCAGTACTTC. Protein product: CASSRGTSGPYEQYF. The rearrangement joins TRBV3-1 to TRBJ2-7, with TRBD2 identical over 11 bases. Looked up from germline, CDR1 is LGHDT and CDR2 is YNNKEL (reference sequence). V gave up 4 bases and J gave up 2 bases; unmatched junction bases: 4. The CDR3 is 15 residues long.

In this sample, this clonotype turned up a few times. The V gene is TRBV14, the J gene TRBJ1-2, with unresolved D. The CDR3 has 15 residues. V gave up 5 bases and J gave up 6 bases, with 19 bases separating them. Germline V gene sequence: CDR1 SGHDN, CDR2 FVKESK. CDR3 in DNA: TGTGCCAGCAGCGATCACCGAAATAGGGAGGATGGCTACACCTTC. Residues: CASSDHRNREDGYTF.

The chain couples TRBV6-2 or TRBV6-3 to TRBJ2-7; D is possibly TRBD2 (5 bases). V was shortened by 3 bases and J by 0 bases, with 12 bases between the two germline ends. CDR3 length equals 15 residues. The V gene's germline CDR1 is MNHEY and CDR2 SVGEGT. This CDR3 is CASSYGSPASYEQYF. CDR3 coding DNA: TGTGCCAGCAGTTATGGGAGTCCGGCCTCCTACGAGCAGTACTTC.

The V and J genes are TRBV29-1 and TRBJ1-1; D gene ambiguous. Trimming left V 7 bases short and J 3 bases short, with 12 bases between. The CDR3 runs to 12 residues. The germline V gene encodes CDR1 SQVTM and CDR2 ANQGSEA. The CDR3 sequence is CSGRWIYTEAFF. The CDR3 bases are TGCAGCGGACGGTGGATCTACACTGAAGCTTTCTTT.

This clonotype was detected a few times. The chain has TRBV5-1 and TRBJ2-7, with a weak D call TRBD1 (8 bases). The CDR3 length is 15 residues. V gave up 4 bases and J gave up 2 bases, with 16 bases separating them. Germline V gene lookup returns CDR1 SGHRS and CDR2 YFSETQ. The CDR3 is CASSHGQGGPYEQYF. Written as DNA, the CDR3 is TGCGCCAGCAGCCATGGACAGGGAGGGCCCTACGAGCAGTACTTC.

The chain carries TRBV18 and TRBJ2-2; 9 bases are shared with TRBD1. The CDR3 totals 14 residues. V lost 8 bases to trimming and J lost 4 bases; unmatched junction nucleotides: 5. Germline values: CDR1 KGHSH, CDR2 LQKENI. CDR3 sequence (DNA): TGTGCCAGCCACTCACAGGGGGCCACCGGGGAGCTGTTTTTT. Translated: CASHSQGATGELFF.

The rearrangement uses TRBV4-2 and TRBJ2-5, with no clear D. The CDR3 runs 16 residues. CDR1 is LGHNA, CDR2 YNFKEQ, per germline. Trimming removed 4 bases at V and 5 bases at J, with 20 bases between. This CDR3 is CASSLAQSVPIETQYF. The CDR3 DNA follows: TGTGCCAGCAGCCTTGCCCAGAGCGTACCAATCGAGACCCAGTACTTC.

This clonotype turned up a few times. The chain couples TRBV7-3 to TRBJ2-1, with TRBD2 matching 11 bases. From germline, CDR1 is SGHTA and CDR2 FQGTGA. With V trimmed by 2 bases and J by 4 bases, 4 bases remained unmatched. The CDR3 is made up of 16 amino acids. The CDR3 protein is CASSLELAGVYNEQFF. For the CDR3, the DNA is TGTGCCAGCAGCTTAGAACTAGCGGGGGTTTACAATGAGCAGTTCTTC.

The chain employs TRBV5-4 and TRBJ2-7; D gene unclear. The V and J ends lost 3 bases and 5 bases respectively, with 12 bases between them. The length of the CDR3 is 13 residues. CDR1 and CDR2 from the germline V gene are SGHNT and YYREEE (reference sequence). The CDR3 DNA is TGTGCCAGCAGCTCGACTGGGCTCCACGAGCAGTACTTC. This codes for CASSSTGLHEQYF. Full variable domain (rest looked up from reference TRBV5-4 and TRBJ2-7): ETGVTQSPTHLIKTRGQQVTLRCSSQSGHNTVSWYQQALGQGPQFIFQYYREEENGRGNFPPRFSGLQFPNYSSELNVNALELDDSALYLCASSSTGLHEQYFGPGTRLTVT.

The rearrangement joins TRBV21-1 to TRBJ1-2; TRBD1, the table's D call, was not compared with the DNA. TRBV21-1 is described as a pseudogene. This CDR3 has 11 residues. CDR3 loop: CASRAQGGYTF. CDR3 sequence (DNA): TGTGCCAGCAGAGCCCAGGGCGGCTACACCTTC.

The V gene is TRBV12-3 or TRBV12-4, the J gene TRBJ1-2; a possible D gene is TRBD1 (6 bases). This CDR3 contains 16 residues. V was trimmed by 5 bases and J by 7 bases, leaving 23 bases between them. CDR3 in DNA: TGTGCCAGCAGTAAAGGGGTGGGGGCGCGGGAGTCTGGCTACACCTTC. Translating it yields CASSKGVGARESGYTF.

This clonotype appeared a few times. The chain combines TRBV12-3 or TRBV12-4 with TRBJ2-3; 9 nucleotides match TRBD2. The V gene end was trimmed by 7 bases and the J gene end by 0 bases; junction bases not matched to a gene: 2. The CDR3 has 14 residues. The DNA of the CDR3 is TGTGCCAGCATCAGCGGGGGGAGCACAGATACGCAGTATTTT. Residues: CASISGGSTDTQYF.

This clonotype was detected a few times. The genes are TRBV29-1 and TRBJ1-1, with 10 bases matching TRBD1. Germline V gene lookup returns CDR1 SQVTM and CDR2 ANQGSEA. This CDR3 is 13 amino acids long. The V gene end was trimmed by 4 bases and the J gene end by 4 bases; junction bases not matched to a gene: 3. As DNA, the CDR3 is TGCAGCGTTGGACAGGGGGCGGTCACTGAAGCTTTCTTT. Its translation: CSVGQGAVTEAFF. Full variable domain (remainder filled in from reference TRBV29-1 and TRBJ1-1): SAVISQKPSRDICQRGTSLTIQCQVDSQVTMMFWYRQQPGQSLTLIATANQGSEATYESGFVIDKFPISRPNLTFSTLTVSNMSPEDSSIYLCSVGQGAVTEAFFGQGTRLTVV.

The V gene is TRBV7-8, the J gene TRBJ1-1; TRBD1 agrees at 9 bases. Germline V CDR1 and CDR2: SGHVS, FQNEAQ. The CDR3 sequence is 16 residues long. V was clipped by 3 bases and J by 9 bases; unmatched bases: 14. The CDR3 bases are TGTGCCAGCAGCTTTTCCCCCGTCCCGACAGGGGGTAAAGCTTTCTTT. Residues: CASSFSPVPTGGKAFF.

The genes are TRBV20-1 and TRBJ2-3; TRBD2 matches 7 bases. The germline CDR1 and CDR2 sequences are DFQATT and SNEGSKA (reference sequence). This CDR3 is built from 15 residues. J was trimmed by 1 base and V by 4 bases; bases with no gene match: 8. The CDR3, as DNA: TGCAGTGCTATGGATCATGGGGGGGGCACAGATACGCAGTATTTT. Its translation is CSAMDHGGGTDTQYF.

Ten or more counts support this clonotype. The rearrangement joins TRBV12-3 or TRBV12-4 to TRBJ2-4, with D hard to call. V was cut by 3 bases and J by 6 bases, with 6 bases left in between. The CDR3 is 12 residues long. Written as DNA, the CDR3 is TGTGCCAGCAGTTTTGATAGAAACATTCAGTACTTC. Amino acids: CASSFDRNIQYF.

The chain combines TRBV11-2 with TRBJ2-7, with D hard to call. The CDR3 spans 16 residues. The V end was cut by 3 bases, the J end by 0 bases, with 15 bases between. Per the germline V gene, CDR1 is SGHAT and CDR2 is FQNNGV. The CDR3 is CASSFTPAASSYEQYF. CDR3 DNA: TGTGCCAGCAGCTTTACGCCCGCGGCAAGCTCCTACGAGCAGTACTTC.

The rearrangement uses TRBV4-3 and TRBJ2-1, with 10 bases aligning to TRBD2. V lost 4 bases and J lost 10; bases outside the gene matches: 10. The CDR3 length is 15 residues. CDR1 and CDR2 from the germline V gene are LGHNA and YSLEER. CDR3 amino acids: CASSRESGGAGEQFF. The CDR3 nucleotides read TGCGCCAGCAGCCGTGAGAGCGGGGGGGCCGGGGAGCAGTTCTTC.